The present T cell receptor beta chain was sequenced within a study of T-cell reconstitution after alpha-beta-depleted transplantation in children. General study points: At around two months after transplant, the alpha-beta T cells were reportedly derived from several hundred expanded clones that came from non-depleted graft cells. From newly produced T cells came most of the T-cell counts and diversity one year after transplant.

In the case of this clonotype: Its specificity is not known.

J gave up 4 bases and V 8 bases, and 5 bases lay outside the gene matches. Looked up from germline, CDR1 is SEHNR and CDR2 is FQNEAQ (reference sequence). The CDR3 runs 13 residues. Preparation of the TCRbeta library used unique molecular identifiers. TCRdb redid the calling of the PCR reads with MiXCR, one entry per CDR3 protein. The sample holds fewer than 250,000 distinct CDR3 sequences, about a sixth seen once. Sequencing was performed on PBMCs, mostly from graft donor cells, taken 360 days after TCRalphabeta/CD19-depleted stem cell transplant. The sequence came from a male patient aged 2 to 10 who had a stem cell transplant for acute lymphoblastic leukemia, so the T cells may come from the graft donor. The genes are TRBV7-9 and TRBJ2-7; 10 nucleotides agree with TRBD1. CDR3 sequence: CASGGQGIYEQYF. DNA for the CDR3: TGTGCCAGCGGGGGACAGGGGATTTACGAGCAGTACTTC.